This is a list of T cell receptor beta chains from one sample in a study of blood T cell repertoires in COVID-19. Here immunoSEQ multiplex PCR was the method, and the copy in TCRdb shows in-frame clones only, minus some. The sample lists 100,000 to 150,000 clones, over 60% occurring once. What was sequenced was peripheral blood. The receptors come from a woman in her sixties or seventies with acute or convalescent COVID-19. Both conserved end residues are part of each CDR3. D genes are given only for firm matches. The size entry is marked missing in some rows and otherwise reads once, few, many or a size class.

clone size: NA; D gene: NA; J gene: TRBJ2-7; CDR3 length: 11; V gene: TRBV28; CDR3 protein: CASSPLFEQYF; CDR3 DNA: TGTGCCAGCAGCCCCCTCTTCGAGCAGTACTTC
clone size: NA; D gene: NA; J gene: TRBJ2-2; CDR3 length: 15; V gene: TRBV7-9; CDR3 protein: CASSPGVSNTGELFF; CDR3 DNA: TGTGCCAGCAGCCCAGGGGTTTCGAACACCGGGGAGCTGTTTTTT
clone size: NA; D gene: NA; J gene: TRBJ2-2; CDR3 length: 14; V gene: TRBV5-5; CDR3 protein: CASTNRADTGELFF; CDR3 DNA: TGTGCCAGCACGAACAGGGCGGACACCGGGGAGCTGTTTTTT
clone size: NA; D gene: NA; J gene: TRBJ2-6; CDR3 length: 17; V gene: TRBV5-5; CDR3 protein: CASSLAPQGTGANVLTF; CDR3 DNA: TGTGCCAGCAGCTTGGCCCCCCAGGGGACTGGGGCCAACGTCCTGACTTTC
clone size: NA; D gene: NA; J gene: TRBJ2-7; CDR3 length: 16; V gene: TRBV2; CDR3 protein: CASRGKLTTNGYEQYF; CDR3 DNA: TGTGCCAGCCGGGGAAAGCTCACCACGAACGGGTACGAGCAGTACTTC
clone size: once; D gene: NA; J gene: TRBJ1-2; CDR3 length: 14; V gene: TRBV7-3; CDR3 protein: CASSLSGAVGGYTF; CDR3 DNA: TGTGCCAGCAGCTTATCGGGAGCAGTGGGTGGCTACACCTTC
clone size: NA; D gene: NA; J gene: TRBJ1-1; CDR3 length: 15; V gene: TRBV9; CDR3 protein: CASSVGGLSNTEAFF; CDR3 DNA: TGTGCCAGCAGCGTAGGGGGACTCTCGAACACTGAAGCTTTCTTT
clone size: NA; D gene: TRBD2; J gene: TRBJ2-7; CDR3 length: 15; V gene: TRBV5-1; CDR3 protein: CASSKGLTSSYEQYF; CDR3 DNA: TGCGCCAGCAGCAAGGGACTAACTTCCTCCTACGAGCAGTACTTC
clone size: once; D gene: NA; J gene: TRBJ1-6; CDR3 length: 13; V gene: TRBV27; CDR3 protein: CASSWSRDSPLHF; CDR3 DNA: TGTGCCAGCAGTTGGAGCCGGGATTCACCCCTCCACTTT
clone size: NA; D gene: TRBD2; J gene: TRBJ2-1; CDR3 length: 16; V gene: TRBV7-2; CDR3 protein: CASSPNPGLAHNEQFF; CDR3 DNA: TGTGCCAGCAGCCCCAACCCGGGACTAGCTCACAATGAGCAGTTCTTC
clone size: many; D gene: TRBD1; J gene: TRBJ1-5; CDR3 length: 15; V gene: TRBV6-1; CDR3 protein: CASSEGAGGSQPQHF; CDR3 DNA: TGTGCCAGCAGTGAAGGGGCAGGGGGCAGTCAGCCCCAGCATTTT
clone size: few; D gene: TRBD1; J gene: TRBJ2-7; CDR3 length: 14; V gene: TRBV3-1/TRBV3-2; CDR3 protein: CASSQEGGRYEQYF; CDR3 DNA: TGTGCCAGCAGCCAAGAAGGGGGCCGCTACGAGCAGTACTTC
clone size: NA; D gene: NA; J gene: TRBJ1-1; CDR3 length: 11; V gene: TRBV20-1; CDR3 protein: CSARRNTEAFF; CDR3 DNA: TGCAGTGCTAGACGGAACACTGAAGCTTTCTTT
clone size: NA; D gene: NA; J gene: TRBJ2-3; CDR3 length: 17; V gene: TRBV24-1; CDR3 protein: CATSARVAVTSTDTQYF; CDR3 DNA: TGTGCCACCAGTGCACGGGTAGCAGTAACTAGCACAGATACGCAGTATTTT
clone size: NA; D gene: TRBD2; J gene: TRBJ2-7; CDR3 length: 16; V gene: TRBV10-3; CDR3 protein: CAISDGFGLAGAGQYF; CDR3 DNA: TGTGCCATCAGTGACGGTTTTGGACTAGCGGGGGCGGGGCAGTACTTC
clone size: NA; D gene: TRBD1; J gene: TRBJ1-1; CDR3 length: 16; V gene: TRBV3-1/TRBV3-2; CDR3 protein: CASSIGQGTMNTEAFF; CDR3 DNA: TGTGCCAGCAGCATAGGACAGGGGACCATGAACACTGAAGCTTTCTTT
clone size: NA; D gene: TRBD1; J gene: TRBJ1-1; CDR3 length: 12; V gene: TRBV29-1; CDR3 protein: CSGQGLGTEAFF; CDR3 DNA: TGCAGCGGACAGGGGCTGGGGACTGAAGCTTTCTTT
clone size: NA; D gene: NA; J gene: TRBJ2-7; CDR3 length: 13; V gene: TRBV2; CDR3 protein: CASRVAETYEQYF; CDR3 DNA: TGTGCCAGCAGGGTAGCGGAAACCTACGAGCAGTACTTC
clone size: NA; D gene: TRBD1; J gene: TRBJ2-1; CDR3 length: 14; V gene: TRBV19; CDR3 protein: CASRGQGAVYEQFF; CDR3 DNA: TGTGCCAGTAGAGGACAGGGGGCTGTCTATGAGCAGTTCTTC
clone size: NA; D gene: TRBD1; J gene: TRBJ2-1; CDR3 length: 15; V gene: TRBV11-2; CDR3 protein: CASSPGWDSQNEQFF; CDR3 DNA: TGTGCCAGCAGCCCAGGTTGGGACAGTCAAAATGAGCAGTTCTTC
clone size: NA; D gene: TRBD1; J gene: TRBJ1-2; CDR3 length: 13; V gene: TRBV6-6; CDR3 protein: CASSKQGAYGYTF; CDR3 DNA: TGTGCCAGCAGTAAACAGGGGGCGTATGGCTACACCTTC
clone size: NA; D gene: TRBD2; J gene: TRBJ2-7; CDR3 length: 12; V gene: TRBV30; CDR3 protein: CAWSASGGEQYF; CDR3 DNA: TGTGCCTGGAGCGCTTCGGGGGGCGAGCAGTACTTC
clone size: NA; D gene: NA; J gene: TRBJ1-3; CDR3 length: 16; V gene: TRBV3-1/TRBV3-2; CDR3 protein: CASSSGTSSSGNTIYF; CDR3 DNA: TGTGCCAGCAGCTCCGGGACTTCGAGCTCTGGAAACACCATATATTTT
clone size: NA; D gene: TRBD1; J gene: TRBJ1-2; CDR3 length: 16; V gene: TRBV18; CDR3 protein: CASSPPRTGANYGYTF; CDR3 DNA: TGTGCCAGCTCGCCGCCCCGGACAGGGGCGAACTATGGCTACACCTTC
clone size: NA; D gene: TRBD1; J gene: TRBJ1-5; CDR3 length: 17; V gene: TRBV3-1/TRBV3-2; CDR3 protein: CASRAKGQGLSNQPQHF; CDR3 DNA: TGTGCCAGCAGAGCTAAGGGACAGGGGTTAAGCAATCAGCCCCAGCATTTT
clone size: NA; D gene: TRBD2; J gene: TRBJ2-1; CDR3 length: 16; V gene: TRBV5-5; CDR3 protein: CASNSRKSSGNNEQFF; CDR3 DNA: TGTGCCAGCAACAGCAGGAAGTCTAGCGGTAACAATGAGCAGTTCTTC
clone size: NA; D gene: TRBD1; J gene: TRBJ1-1; CDR3 length: 15; V gene: TRBV11-2; CDR3 protein: CASSLGAGGNTEAFF; CDR3 DNA: TGTGCCAGCAGCTTAGGGGCAGGGGGGAACACTGAAGCTTTCTTT
clone size: NA; D gene: TRBD1; J gene: TRBJ1-1; CDR3 length: 15; V gene: TRBV10-3; CDR3 protein: CAIKGGQGANTEAFF; CDR3 DNA: TGTGCCATCAAGGGGGGACAGGGAGCGAACACTGAAGCTTTCTTT
clone size: few; D gene: TRBD2; J gene: TRBJ2-1; CDR3 length: 17; V gene: TRBV24-1; CDR3 protein: CATSDSGTSGRFNEQFF; CDR3 DNA: TGTGCCACCAGTGACTCCGGGACTAGCGGGAGGTTTAATGAGCAGTTCTTC
clone size: NA; D gene: NA; J gene: TRBJ2-7; CDR3 length: 16; V gene: TRBV25-1; CDR3 protein: CASSDPGAWASNEQYF; CDR3 DNA: TGTGCCAGCAGTGACCCAGGGGCGTGGGCCTCTAACGAGCAGTACTTC
clone size: NA; D gene: NA; J gene: TRBJ2-7; CDR3 length: 15; V gene: TRBV3-1/TRBV3-2; CDR3 protein: CASRGNGGHSYEQYF; CDR3 DNA: TGTGCCAGCAGAGGGAACGGGGGTCACTCCTACGAGCAGTACTTC
clone size: NA; D gene: TRBD2; J gene: TRBJ2-1; CDR3 length: 14; V gene: TRBV29-1; CDR3 protein: CSAQRLAGGGEQFF; CDR3 DNA: TGCAGCGCACAACGACTAGCGGGGGGTGGAGAGCAGTTCTTC
clone size: NA; D gene: NA; J gene: TRBJ2-5; CDR3 length: 14; V gene: TRBV19; CDR3 protein: CASSIARGFETQYF; CDR3 DNA: TGTGCCAGTAGTATAGCCAGGGGATTTGAGACCCAGTACTTC
clone size: few; D gene: NA; J gene: TRBJ1-5; CDR3 length: 16; V gene: TRBV6-6; CDR3 protein: CASSQSGAIGNQPQHF; CDR3 DNA: TGTGCCAGCAGCCAATCTGGGGCGATCGGCAATCAGCCCCAGCATTTT
clone size: NA; D gene: TRBD1; J gene: TRBJ2-3; CDR3 length: 17; V gene: TRBV18; CDR3 protein: CASSPSRTGGSKDTQYF; CDR3 DNA: TGTGCCAGCTCACCAAGTCGGACAGGGGGATCAAAGGATACGCAGTATTTT
clone size: NA; D gene: TRBD2; J gene: TRBJ2-3; CDR3 length: 18; V gene: TRBV27; CDR3 protein: CASSHYGASGGGTDTQYF; CDR3 DNA: TGTGCCAGCAGCCATTATGGGGCTAGCGGGGGAGGCACAGATACGCAGTATTTT